Listed below are T cell receptor beta chains from one sample, sequenced in a study of T cell responses to AZD1222 COVID-19 vaccine. Profiling relied on immunoSEQ multiplex PCR, and the TCRdb table lists in-frame clones only, not all of them. The table includes 100,000 to 150,000 clones, roughly 93% detected once. Sequenced material: peripheral blood, taken on day 0 of AZD1222 vaccination. The receptors stem from an adult in good health. The CDR3 runs from the conserved cysteine through the conserved F or W. A D gene is named only where the DNA matches it firmly. Some rows have no size entry. The others give once, few or many, or a class for an expanded clone.

NA	TRBD1	TRBV13	TRBJ1-2	CASSFGQERLYGYTF	TGTGCCAGCAGCTTCGGACAGGAGCGACTCTATGGCTACACCTTC
NA	NA	TRBV18	TRBJ2-7	CASSPAVPPYEQYF	TGTGCCAGCTCACCGGCAGTCCCCCCCTACGAGCAGTACTTC
NA	TRBD1	TRBV28	TRBJ2-4	CASRGQGKNIQYF	TGTGCCAGCAGAGGACAGGGGAAAAACATTCAGTACTTC
NA	TRBD1	TRBV27	TRBJ2-2	CASSLRTGGHTGELFF	TGTGCCAGCAGTTTAAGGACAGGGGGCCACACCGGGGAGCTGTTTTTT
NA	NA	TRBV7-2	TRBJ1-2	CASSPTGVGYGYTF	TGTGCCAGCAGCCCGACCGGGGTTGGGTATGGCTACACCTTC
NA	TRBD1	TRBV9	TRBJ1-6	CASSGLGQGNSPLHF	TGTGCCAGCAGTGGTCTGGGACAGGGAAATTCACCCCTCCACTTT
NA	NA	TRBV20-1	TRBJ2-7	CSASSGVSYEQYF	TGCAGTGCTAGTAGTGGGGTCTCCTACGAGCAGTACTTC
NA	NA	TRBV7-9	TRBJ2-3	CASSLLLKTDTQYF	TGTGCCAGCAGCTTACTTCTAAAGACAGATACGCAGTATTTT
NA	TRBD1	TRBV28	TRBJ1-2	CASSLSQGYGYTF	TGTGCCAGCAGTTTGTCACAGGGGTATGGCTACACCTTC
NA	NA	TRBV19	TRBJ1-4	CASNTRTLNAEKLFF	TGTGCCAGTAACACCCGGACCCTAAATGCTGAAAAACTGTTTTTT
NA	NA	TRBV27	TRBJ1-2	CASSPSGETNYGYTF	TGTGCCAGCAGTCCCTCGGGTGAGACTAACTATGGCTACACCTTC
NA	NA	TRBV5-6	TRBJ2-3	CASSSSVISGVATDTQYF	TGTGCCAGCAGCTCCTCAGTTATTAGCGGTGTTGCCACAGATACGCAGTATTTT
NA	TRBD2	TRBV5-4	TRBJ2-7	CASSPRLAGVKEQYF	TGTGCCAGCAGCCCTCGGCTAGCGGGAGTTAAAGAGCAGTACTTC
NA	TRBD2	TRBV2	TRBJ2-3	CASRFMAGVTDTQYF	TGTGCCAGCAGATTCATGGCGGGGGTAACAGATACGCAGTATTTT
NA	TRBD1	TRBV15	TRBJ1-1	CATSKGVPDPKDRGHGTEAFF	TGTGCCACCAGCAAAGGGGTACCCGACCCGAAAGACAGGGGGCACGGCACTGAAGCTTTCTTT
NA	TRBD2	TRBV19	TRBJ2-7	CASSPRPSSGRTYEQYF	TGTGCCAGTAGTCCCCGCCCCTCTAGCGGGAGGACCTACGAGCAGTACTTC
NA	NA	TRBV3-1/TRBV3-2	TRBJ2-7	CASSQRGPYEQYF	TGTGCCAGCAGCCAGCGGGGCCCCTACGAGCAGTACTTC
NA	NA	TRBV10-2	TRBJ2-3	CASSDVGGDTQYF	TGCGCCAGCAGTGATGTGGGGGGAGATACGCAGTATTTT
NA	NA	TRBV7-2	TRBJ2-5	CASSLTVWSGKETQYF	TGTGCCAGCAGCTTAACTGTATGGTCAGGGAAGGAGACCCAGTACTTC
once	TRBD2	TRBV11-2	TRBJ2-7	CASSFLAGKGEQYF	TGTGCCAGCAGCTTTTTAGCGGGGAAAGGGGAGCAGTACTTC
NA	NA	TRBV30	TRBJ1-1	CAWARVGFTEAFF	TGTGCCTGGGCAAGGGTGGGGTTCACTGAAGCTTTCTTT
NA	NA	TRBV29-1	TRBJ1-3	CSVSATGNTIYF	TGCAGCGTTTCAGCCACTGGAAACACCATATATTTT